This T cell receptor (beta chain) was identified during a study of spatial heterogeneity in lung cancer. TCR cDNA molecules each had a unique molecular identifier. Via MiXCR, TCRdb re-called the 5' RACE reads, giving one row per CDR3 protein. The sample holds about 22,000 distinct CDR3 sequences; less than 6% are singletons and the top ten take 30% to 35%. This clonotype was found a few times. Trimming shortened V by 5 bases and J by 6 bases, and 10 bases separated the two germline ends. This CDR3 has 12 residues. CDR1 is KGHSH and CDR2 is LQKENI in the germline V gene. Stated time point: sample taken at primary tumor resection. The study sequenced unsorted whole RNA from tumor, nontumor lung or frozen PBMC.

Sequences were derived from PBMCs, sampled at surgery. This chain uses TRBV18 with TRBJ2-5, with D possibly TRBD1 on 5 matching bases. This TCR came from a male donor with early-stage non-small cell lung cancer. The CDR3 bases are TGTGCCAGCTCATCACAGGAGAAGACCCAGTACTTC. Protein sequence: CASSSQEKTQYF.